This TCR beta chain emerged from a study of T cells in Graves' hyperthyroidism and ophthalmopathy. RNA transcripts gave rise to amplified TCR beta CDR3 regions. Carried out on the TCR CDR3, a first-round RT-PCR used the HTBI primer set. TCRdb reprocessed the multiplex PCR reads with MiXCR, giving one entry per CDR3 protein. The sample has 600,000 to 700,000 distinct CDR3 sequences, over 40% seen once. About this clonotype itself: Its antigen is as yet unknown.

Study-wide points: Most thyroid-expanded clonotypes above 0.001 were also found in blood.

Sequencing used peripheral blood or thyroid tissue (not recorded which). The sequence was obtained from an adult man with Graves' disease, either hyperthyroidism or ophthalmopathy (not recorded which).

CDR3 in amino acids: CASSWGTGVYEQYF. DNA for the CDR3: TGTGCCAGCAGCTGGGGGACAGGGGTGTACGAGCAGTACTTC. The rearrangement joins TRBV7-9 to TRBJ2-7; 10 nucleotides match TRBD1. Trimming cost V 4 bases and J 4 bases; bases outside gene matches: 4. CDR3 size: 14 residues. Germline V gives CDR1 SEHNR, CDR2 FQNEAQ (reference sequence).